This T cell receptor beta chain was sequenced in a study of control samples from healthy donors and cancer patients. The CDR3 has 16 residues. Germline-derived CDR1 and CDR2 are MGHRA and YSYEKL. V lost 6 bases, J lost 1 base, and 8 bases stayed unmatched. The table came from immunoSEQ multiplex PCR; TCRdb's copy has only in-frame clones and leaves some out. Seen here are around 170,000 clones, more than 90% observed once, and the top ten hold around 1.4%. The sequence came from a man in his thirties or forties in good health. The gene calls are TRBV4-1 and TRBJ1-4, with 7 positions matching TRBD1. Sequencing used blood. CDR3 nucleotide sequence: TGCGCCAGCAGGGCGACAGGGACTGGAACTAATGAAAAACTGTTTTTT. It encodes CASRATGTGTNEKLFF.